The 2 T cell receptor beta chains below come from one sample, sequenced in a study of shared clonotypes between healthy human individuals. The method was immunoSEQ multiplex PCR; TCRdb's version includes in-frame clones alone and lacks a portion of them. The sample records 950,000 to 1,300,000 clones, about 75% being singletons. Material for sequencing was memory CD4+ T cells sorted from blood. The sample's subset: CD45RA-negative fraction. All receptors derive from a man aged 18-30 years in good health.

The CDR3 loop reads CASSYAGLDRINEQFF. The CDR3 region has the DNA TGTGCCAGCAGTTATGCAGGCTTAGATAGGATCAATGAGCAGTTCTTC. V gene TRBV6-5 combines with J gene TRBJ2-1; D is unresolved. Germline lookup yields CDR1 MNHEY and CDR2 SVGAGI. The CDR3 extends over 16 amino acids. V lost 3 bases and J lost 6, with 18 bases in between.

This clone was recorded a few times. The chain carries TRBV4-1 and TRBJ1-6; 9 bases are a match to TRBD1. The CDR3 spans 17 residues. Germline values: CDR1 MGHRA, CDR2 YSYEKL. V shed 1 base, J shed 8 bases, and the junction held 9 bases outside the gene matches. CDR3 coding DNA: TGCGCCAGCAGCCAAGGGAGCTTCAGGGACAGGGATTCACCCCTCCACTTT. It yields the protein CASSQGSFRDRDSPLHF.